The source of this T cell receptor beta chain is a study of T cells in localized non-small cell lung cancer (dated by TCRdb to the early 2020s). Describing the broader study: T cell repertoires of hundreds of early-stage NSCLC patients were analyzed, with tumors being compared against uninvolved tumor-adjacent lungs. NSCLC patients had a mean age of roughly 66 years, and around 140 were male and about 98 female. The cohort was made up of approximately 250 treatment-naive NSCLC patients whose localized lung tumors had been resected.

TCR beta CDR3 regions were sequenced from DNA using the immunoSEQ Assay. For the original study's pipeline: To compute T cell density, TCR beta template counts were normalized to usable DNA, which was estimated by amplifying housekeeping genes. Using the preseqR package, richness was estimated by extrapolating to 120,000 templates for tissue samples and 400,000 templates for PBMC samples. Clonality was taken to be one minus Pielou's evenness. Differential abundance testing on productive amino-acid clonotypes, with a minimum total count of 5 and an alpha of 0.1, was used to identify tissue-enriched TCRs. The Jaccard Index and the Morisita Overlap Index were used to quantify repertoire overlap between compartments. TCR beta CDR3s were clustered by GLIPH together with public tetramer-defined viral CDR3s, and at least three viral sequences plus V-gene enrichment were required for viral motifs. In its TCRdb copy, this immuneACCESS table keeps in-frame sequences only and misses some clones. Where compared with another copy, unresolved V genes explain less than half of these, and the others have no known cause. That table gives V, J and clone size, and the DNA gave D and trimming. Within this sample are thousands of clones, with 33% of them counted one time only. The biggest ten clones account for around 12% of the sample.

Taken from the germline V gene (reference sequence), the CDR1 and CDR2 loops are GTSNPN and SVGIG. The CDR3 runs 14 amino acids, cysteine and phenylalanine included. Only the CDR3 DNA is retained, 42 bases long and in frame from the first base. V is cut back by 5 bases and J by 2 bases, with 8 bases in the junction unmatched. Of note for this clone: Its antigen is not yet known. No per-base quality is available; no much larger clone lies one base away.

Uninvolved adjacent lung was obtained at least 2 cm from the tumor margin, and the absence of atypia was confirmed by two independent pathologists. At diagnosis, peripheral blood, uninvolved tumor-adjacent lung and tumor were collected and stored as a combination of fresh-frozen and FFPE material. Summary of the overall study and its limitations: Because the study design was exploratory, TCR variables were selected using unadjusted p-values without false-discovery rate correction. A median of about 61 of the top 100 tumor clones turned up in the paired uninvolved adjacent lung, and approximately 30 of those clones also ranked among the top 100 of that same adjacent lung. Uninvolved tumor-adjacent lung showed the highest T cell clonality, higher than tumor, which suggests more focused antigenic responses in the uninvolved tumor-adjacent lung. Higher T cell density in blood was associated with longer overall survival, whereas higher clonality in adjacent lung was associated with shorter survival. Multi-region tumor sequencing was not performed, so intratumor heterogeneity could not be excluded.

This clonotype originated in a man aged 35 to 69 with stage I lung adenocarcinoma. The sample consisted of normal lung tissue next to the tumor, taken before any cancer treatment. Recombination linked TRBV30 to TRBJ2-7; 8 central bases correspond to TRBD1. This receptor carries the CDR3 CAWDRTGSTYEQYF. Here is the DNA: TGTGCCTGGGACCGGACAGGGAGCACCTACGAGCAGTACTTC.